This paragraph reports one T cell receptor (beta chain). This may be a read error, as it is one base from a much larger clone. Via MiXCR, TCRdb re-called the PCR reads. The sample has 89,000 or so clones; 8% to 9.5% are singletons. All patients reached thyroid surgery having received no treatment beforehand. This entry is derived from a study of metastatic and nonmetastatic thyroid tumors. Germline loops: CDR1 LGHDT, CDR2 YNNKEL (reference sequence). CDR3 length: 13 amino acids. The material sequenced was blood. The sequence came from a female donor with papillary thyroid cancer or a benign thyroid nodule (not recorded which). Some clones in this sample may be carry-over from other donors' samples. The chain couples TRBV3-1 to TRBJ1-4; D unresolved. CDR3 bases: TGTGCCAGCAGCCATCGGGAGGTTGAAAGACTGTTTTTT. Translation gives CASSHREVERLFF. Full variable domain (outside the CDR3, taken from reference TRBV3-1 and TRBJ1-4): DTAVSQTPKYLVTQMGNDKSIKCEQNLGHDTMYWYKQDSKKFLKIMFSYNNKELIINETVPNRFSPKSPDKAHLNLHINSLELGDSAVYFCASSHREVERLFFGSGTQLSVL.